This T cell receptor beta chain was recorded in a study of blood T cells in healthy people across ages. Study results and limitations: Observed TCR beta diversity per million T cells went down as age went up. This fall followed a roughly linear course with age. Among long-lived donors, naive CD4+ cells were more numerous and diversity higher than in aged donors.

This clonotype has just a few counts. Its target is not known. The use of a sample-barcoded 5' primer and a J-beta primer mix characterized a second PCR of about 6 to 11 cycles. In TCRdb, the 5' RACE reads were re-called with MiXCR into one record per CDR3 protein. The data contain hundreds of thousands of distinct CDR3 sequences, approximately 49% of them seen just once; the ten biggest clones take up about a third. There were healthy Caucasian individuals from Russia, aged 6 to 90, serving as donors. Germline V lookup: CDR1 LGHNA, CDR2 YSLEER. The CDR3 is 16 residues long. Trimming removed 2 bases from V and 5 bases from J; junction bases left unmatched: 9.

The J gene is TRBJ2-3, the V gene TRBV4-3; 8 bases are shared with TRBD2. The receptor was derived from a woman aged 60-75 years in good health. Sequencing was carried out using blood. The CDR3 nucleotides are TGCGCCAGCAGCCAACGAGCGGGAGCTCGTGGAGATACGCAGTATTTT. This codes for CASSQRAGARGDTQYF.